This T cell receptor (beta chain) was captured in a study of cytomegalovirus exposure and HLA in healthy donors. Across the whole study: The use of the same platform for the 130 or so validation repertoires and the 550 to 700 first-cohort repertoires was reported by a later analysis.

The germline V gene has CDR1 MNHNS and CDR2 SASEGT. This CDR3 is 14 amino acids long. The junction had 6 bases not matched to a gene; V was cut back by 7 bases and J by 3 bases. Clones were sequenced by immunoSEQ multiplex PCR, and TCRdb holds only the in-frame ones, with some missing. Found here are some 98,000 clones, roughly 85% of them singletons; the top ten hold 3.9%. A remark on this clone: No antigen is known for it.

General observations from the study: Subsequent analysis found a tendency for first-cohort TCR clusters to co-occur within the 120 validation repertoires. Most sequenced TCRs were rare (though some public TCRs occurred in many donors). In vitro data verified a few CMV-associated chains as specific for CMV antigens.

The rearrangement links TRBV6-1 to TRBJ2-3; 8 nucleotides agree with TRBD1. Input material: PBMCs. The sequence derives from a woman in her 30s in good health and CMV-seronegative. The DNA for the CDR3 is TGTGCCAGCATTCAGGGGGCGAGGACAGATACGCAGTATTTT. It is translated as CASIQGARTDTQYF.